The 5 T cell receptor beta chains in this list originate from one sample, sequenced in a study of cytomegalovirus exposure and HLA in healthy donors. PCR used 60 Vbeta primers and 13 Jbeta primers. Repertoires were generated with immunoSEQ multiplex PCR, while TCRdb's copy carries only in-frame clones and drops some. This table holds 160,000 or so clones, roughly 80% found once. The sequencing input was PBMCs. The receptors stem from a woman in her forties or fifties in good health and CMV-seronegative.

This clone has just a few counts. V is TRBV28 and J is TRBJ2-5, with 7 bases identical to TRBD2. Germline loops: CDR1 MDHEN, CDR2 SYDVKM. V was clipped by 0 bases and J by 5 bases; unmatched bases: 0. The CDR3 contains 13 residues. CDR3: CASSLWRGETQYF. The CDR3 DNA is TGTGCCAGCAGTTTATGGCGGGGGGAGACCCAGTACTTC.

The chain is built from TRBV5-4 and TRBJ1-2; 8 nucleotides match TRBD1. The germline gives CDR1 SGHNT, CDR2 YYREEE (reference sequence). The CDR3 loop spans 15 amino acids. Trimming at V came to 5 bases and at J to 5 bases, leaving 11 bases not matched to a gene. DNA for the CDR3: TGTGCCAGCAGTTCCTTCGCAGGGGGCGCATATGGCTACACCTTC. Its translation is CASSSFAGGAYGYTF.

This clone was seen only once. The CDR3 loop reads CASRWIGRAYNEQFF. The CDR3 nucleotides are TGTGCCAGCAGATGGATTGGGAGAGCTTACAATGAGCAGTTCTTC. The genes are TRBV21-1 and TRBJ2-1; TRBD2 is taken as the D call from the table, unchecked against the DNA. TRBV21-1 is given as a pseudogene. There are 15 residues in the CDR3.

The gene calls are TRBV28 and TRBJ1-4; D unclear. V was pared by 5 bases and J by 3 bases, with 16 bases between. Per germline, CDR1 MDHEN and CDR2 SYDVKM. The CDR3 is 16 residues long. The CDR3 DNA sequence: TGTGCCAGCAGTCCCGCCCCCGTAGATGCTAATGAAAAACTGTTTTTT. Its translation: CASSPAPVDANEKLFF.

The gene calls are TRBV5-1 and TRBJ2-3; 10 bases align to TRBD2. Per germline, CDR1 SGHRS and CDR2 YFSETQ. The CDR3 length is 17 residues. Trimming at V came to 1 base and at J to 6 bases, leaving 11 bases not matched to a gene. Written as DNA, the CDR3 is TGCGCCAGCAGCTTGTCTCTAGCGGGAGCGCTGCGGGATACGCAGTATTTT. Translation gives CASSLSLAGALRDTQYF.